This TCR beta chain was recovered during a study of type 1 regulatory T cells. Across the whole study: T-allo10 is an in vitro-generated, Tr1-enriched CD4 T cell product specific for alloantigen.

Germline-derived CDR1 and CDR2 are SGDLS and YYNGEE. V was pared by 0 bases and J by 8 bases, with 3 bases between. This CDR3 has 11 amino acids. TCRdb re-analysed the reads in MiXCR, keeping a single row per CDR3 protein. The data contain tens of thousands of distinct CDR3 sequences, just under 50% of them singletons. Details on this clonotype: The target antigen is unknown.

This clonotype was obtained from a human donor in good health. The material sequenced was cultured non-Tr1 T cells, either the whole culture or a sorted T cell fraction (not recorded which). The rearrangement joins TRBV9 to TRBJ2-1; D is unclear. The CDR3 reads CASSVGHEQFF. Here the CDR3 DNA reads TGTGCCAGCAGCGTAGGGCATGAGCAGTTCTTC.